Listed here is a single TCR beta chain. What it recognizes is unknown. This specimen belongs to a study of post-analysis software for immune sequencing data. Study-wide results and caveats: Normalized Chao1 diversity in multiple sclerosis patients fell significantly below that of controls. Patients showed TRBV5-6, TRBV5-1 and TRBV20-1 among four to six TRBV segments more frequent than in controls.

CDR1 is LGHDT, CDR2 YNNKEL, per germline (reference sequence). The CDR3 contains 14 residues. V lost 6 bases and J lost 4; bases outside the gene matches: 9. The TCR beta cDNA libraries carried unique molecular identifiers. Out of roughly 0.85 to 10 million T cells, a few hundred thousand cDNA molecules were generated. One entry per CDR3 protein results from TCRdb running MiXCR on the PCR reads. This sample has some 450,000 distinct CDR3 sequences, with under 55% found just once. Sequenced: blood. The sequence was collected from a girl aged 10-17 years with multiple sclerosis. V is TRBV3-1 and J is TRBJ2-7, with 7 bases aligning to TRBD2. The CDR3 DNA sequence: TGTGCCAGCAGTCTTCTAGCGGAGGCTTACGAGCAGTACTTC. Translated: CASSLLAEAYEQYF.